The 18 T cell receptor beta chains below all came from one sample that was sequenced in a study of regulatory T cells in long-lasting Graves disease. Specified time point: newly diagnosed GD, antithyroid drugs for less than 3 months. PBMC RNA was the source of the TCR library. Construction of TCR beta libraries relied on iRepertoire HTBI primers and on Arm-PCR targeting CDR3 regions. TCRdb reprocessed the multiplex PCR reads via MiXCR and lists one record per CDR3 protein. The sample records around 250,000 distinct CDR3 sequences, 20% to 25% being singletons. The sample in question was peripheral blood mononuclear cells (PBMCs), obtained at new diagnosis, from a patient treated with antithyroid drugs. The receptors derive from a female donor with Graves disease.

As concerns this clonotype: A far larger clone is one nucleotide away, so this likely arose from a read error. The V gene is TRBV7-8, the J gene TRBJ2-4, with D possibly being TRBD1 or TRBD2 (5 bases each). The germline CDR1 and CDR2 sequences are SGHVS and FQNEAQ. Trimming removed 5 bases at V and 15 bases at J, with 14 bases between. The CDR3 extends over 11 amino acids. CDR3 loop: CASSQGRERYF. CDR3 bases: TGTGCCAGCAGCCAAGGCAGGGAGAGGTACTTC.

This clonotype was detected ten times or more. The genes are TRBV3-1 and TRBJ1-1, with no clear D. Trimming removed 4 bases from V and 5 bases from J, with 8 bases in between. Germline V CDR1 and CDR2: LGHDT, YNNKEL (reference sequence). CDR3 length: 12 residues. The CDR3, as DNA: TGTGCCAGCAGCCGATTGATGACTGAAGCTTTCTTT. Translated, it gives CASSRLMTEAFF.

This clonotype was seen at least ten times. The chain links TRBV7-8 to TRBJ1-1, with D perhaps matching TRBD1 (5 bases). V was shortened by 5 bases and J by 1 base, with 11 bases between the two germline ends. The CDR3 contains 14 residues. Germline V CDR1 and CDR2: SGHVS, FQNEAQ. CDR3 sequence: CASSARTQNTEAFF. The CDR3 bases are TGTGCCAGCAGCGCCCGGACACAGAACACTGAAGCTTTCTTT.

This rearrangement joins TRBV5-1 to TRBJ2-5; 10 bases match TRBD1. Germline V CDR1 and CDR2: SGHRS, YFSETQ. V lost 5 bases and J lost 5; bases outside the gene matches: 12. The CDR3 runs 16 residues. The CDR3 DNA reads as TGCGCCAGCAGGGGCATCGGGACAGGGGATCTCGAGACCCAGTACTTC. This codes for CASRGIGTGDLETQYF.

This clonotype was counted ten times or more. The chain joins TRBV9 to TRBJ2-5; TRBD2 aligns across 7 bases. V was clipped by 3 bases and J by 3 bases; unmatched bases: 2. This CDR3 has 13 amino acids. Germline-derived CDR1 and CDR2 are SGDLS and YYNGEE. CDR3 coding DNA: TGTGCCAGCAGCGCCGGACTAGAAGAGACCCAGTACTTC. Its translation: CASSAGLEETQYF.

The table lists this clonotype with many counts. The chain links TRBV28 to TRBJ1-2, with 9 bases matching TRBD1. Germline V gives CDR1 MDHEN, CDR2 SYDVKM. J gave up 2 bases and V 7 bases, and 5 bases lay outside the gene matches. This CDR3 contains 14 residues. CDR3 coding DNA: TGTGCCAGCACCCGGACAGGGGCGAACTATGGCTACACCTTC. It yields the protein CASTRTGANYGYTF.

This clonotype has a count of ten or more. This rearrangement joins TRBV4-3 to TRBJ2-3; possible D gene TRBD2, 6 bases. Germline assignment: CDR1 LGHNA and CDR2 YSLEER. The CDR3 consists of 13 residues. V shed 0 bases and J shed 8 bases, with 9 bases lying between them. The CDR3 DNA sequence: TGCGCCAGCAGCCAAGATGGGAGGTTTACGCAGTATTTT. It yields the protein CASSQDGRFTQYF.

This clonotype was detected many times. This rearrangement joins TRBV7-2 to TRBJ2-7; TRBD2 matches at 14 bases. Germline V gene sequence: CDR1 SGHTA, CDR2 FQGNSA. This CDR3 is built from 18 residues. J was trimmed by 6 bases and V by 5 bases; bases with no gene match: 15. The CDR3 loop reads CASSASTGTSGGFTEQYF. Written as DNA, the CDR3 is TGTGCCAGCAGCGCCTCCACCGGGACTAGCGGGGGCTTCACCGAGCAGTACTTC.

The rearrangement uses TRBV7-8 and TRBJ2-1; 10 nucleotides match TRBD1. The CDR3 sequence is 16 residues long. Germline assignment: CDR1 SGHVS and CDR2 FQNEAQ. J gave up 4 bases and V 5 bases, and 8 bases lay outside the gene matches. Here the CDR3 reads CASSLQPGQGYNEQFF. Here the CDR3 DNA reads TGTGCCAGCAGCCTACAGCCGGGACAGGGGTACAATGAGCAGTTCTTC.

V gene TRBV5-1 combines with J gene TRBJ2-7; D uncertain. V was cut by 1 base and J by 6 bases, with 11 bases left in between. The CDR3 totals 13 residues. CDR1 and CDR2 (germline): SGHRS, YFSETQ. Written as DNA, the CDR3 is TGCGCCAGCAGCTTGTCAGTAGATGTCGAGCAGTACTTC. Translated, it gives CASSLSVDVEQYF. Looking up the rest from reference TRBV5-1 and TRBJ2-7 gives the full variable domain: KAGVTQTPRYLIKTRGQQVTLSCSPISGHRSVSWYQQTPGQGLQFLFEYFSETQRNKGNFPGRFSGRQFSNSRSEMNVSTLELGDSALYLCASSLSVDVEQYFGPGTRLTVT.

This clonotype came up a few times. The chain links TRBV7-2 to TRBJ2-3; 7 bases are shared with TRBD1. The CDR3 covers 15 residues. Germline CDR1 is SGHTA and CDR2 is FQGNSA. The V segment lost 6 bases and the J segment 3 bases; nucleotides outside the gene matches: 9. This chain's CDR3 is CASSRTGGGTDTQYF. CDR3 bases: TGTGCCAGCAGTCGGACAGGAGGCGGGACAGATACGCAGTATTTT.

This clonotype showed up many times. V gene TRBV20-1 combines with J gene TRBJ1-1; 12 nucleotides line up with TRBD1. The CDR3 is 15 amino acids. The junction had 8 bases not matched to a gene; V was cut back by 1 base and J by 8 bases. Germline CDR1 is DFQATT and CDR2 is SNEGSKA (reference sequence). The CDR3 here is CSARGVGTGGAEAFF. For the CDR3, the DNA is TGCAGTGCTAGAGGCGTCGGGACAGGGGGCGCCGAAGCTTTCTTT.

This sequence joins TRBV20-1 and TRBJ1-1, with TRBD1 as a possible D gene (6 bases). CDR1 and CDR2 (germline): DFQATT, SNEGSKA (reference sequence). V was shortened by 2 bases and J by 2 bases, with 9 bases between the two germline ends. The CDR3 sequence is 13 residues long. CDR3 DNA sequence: TGCAGTGCTAGATTGGACAGTAACACTGAAGCTTTCTTT. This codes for CSARLDSNTEAFF.

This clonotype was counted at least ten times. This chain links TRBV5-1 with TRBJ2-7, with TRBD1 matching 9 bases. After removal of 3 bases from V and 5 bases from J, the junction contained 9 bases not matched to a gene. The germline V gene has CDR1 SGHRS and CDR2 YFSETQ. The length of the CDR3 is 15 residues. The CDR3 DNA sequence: TGCGCCAGCAGCTCACCGGACAGGGGTCCCAACGAGCAGTACTTC. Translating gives CASSSPDRGPNEQYF.

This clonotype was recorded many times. CDR3 region: CSAKQPGVVETQYF. DNA for the CDR3: TGCAGTGCTAAGCAGCCGGGGGTAGTGGAGACCCAGTACTTC. The chain is built from TRBV20-1 and TRBJ2-5; possibly TRBD2 for D (6 bases). CDR1 is DFQATT and CDR2 is SNEGSKA in the germline V gene (reference sequence). The CDR3 is 14 amino acids. Trimming removed 4 bases from V and 5 bases from J, with 17 bases in between.

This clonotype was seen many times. CDR3 residues: CASSLSSYEQYF. In DNA form, the CDR3 reads TGTGCCAGCAGCCTCAGCTCCTACGAGCAGTACTTC. The chain uses TRBV6-1 and TRBJ2-7, with unresolved D. Germline V CDR1 and CDR2: MNHNS, SASEGT. This CDR3 spans 12 amino acids. The ends were cut back, 6 bases at V and 0 bases at J, with 6 bases in the middle.

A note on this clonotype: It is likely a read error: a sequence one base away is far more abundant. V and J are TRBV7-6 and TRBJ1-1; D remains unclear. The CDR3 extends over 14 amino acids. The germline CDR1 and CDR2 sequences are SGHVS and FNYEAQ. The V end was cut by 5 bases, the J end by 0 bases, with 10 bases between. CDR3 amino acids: CASSPTTMNTEAFF. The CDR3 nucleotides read TGTGCCAGCAGCCCAACCACCATGAACACTGAAGCTTTCTTT.

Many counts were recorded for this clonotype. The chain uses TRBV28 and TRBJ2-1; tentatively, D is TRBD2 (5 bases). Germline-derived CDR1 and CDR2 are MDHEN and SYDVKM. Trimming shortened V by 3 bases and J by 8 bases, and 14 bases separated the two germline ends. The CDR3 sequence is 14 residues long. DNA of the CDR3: TGTGCCAGCAGTTTCTTGGGGAGAACGGATGAGCAGTTCTTC. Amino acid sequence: CASSFLGRTDEQFF.